Described below is a single T cell receptor beta chain sequence and its context. This sample is drawn from a study of cytomegalovirus exposure and HLA in healthy donors. The CDR3 runs to 15 residues. From germline, CDR1 is SGHRS and CDR2 YFSETQ. V was shortened by 0 bases and J by 2 bases, with 10 bases between the two germline ends. PCR primers comprised 60 Vbeta and 13 Jbeta primers. Some clones are missing from TCRdb's copy, which holds only in-frame ones; the method was immunoSEQ multiplex PCR. The table includes about 150,000 clones, about 9.2% detected once. This TCR was recovered from a middle-aged woman in good health and CMV-seropositive. The sequencing input was PBMCs. This sequence joins TRBV5-1 and TRBJ2-3; the D gene is possibly TRBD2 (5 bases). The CDR3 DNA follows: TGCGCCAGCAGCTTGGAGCGGCGATACACAGATACGCAGTATTTT. It specifies CASSLERRYTDTQYF.